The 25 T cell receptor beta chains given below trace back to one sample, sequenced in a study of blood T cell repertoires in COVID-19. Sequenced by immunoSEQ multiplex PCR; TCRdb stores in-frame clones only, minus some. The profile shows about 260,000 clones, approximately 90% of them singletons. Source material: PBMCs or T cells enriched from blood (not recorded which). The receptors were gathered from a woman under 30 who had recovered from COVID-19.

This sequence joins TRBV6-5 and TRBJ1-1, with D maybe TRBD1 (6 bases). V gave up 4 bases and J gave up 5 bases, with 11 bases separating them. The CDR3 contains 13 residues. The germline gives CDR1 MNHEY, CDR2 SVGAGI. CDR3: CASSSPTGTEAFF. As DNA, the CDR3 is TGTGCCAGCAGTTCCCCCACAGGGACTGAAGCTTTCTTT.

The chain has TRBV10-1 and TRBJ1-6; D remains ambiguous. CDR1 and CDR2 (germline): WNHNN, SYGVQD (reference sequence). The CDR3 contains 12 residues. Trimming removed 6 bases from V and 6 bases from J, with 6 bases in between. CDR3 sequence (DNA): TGCGCCAGCAGAAAGCCTAATTCACCCCTCCACTTT. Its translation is CASRKPNSPLHF.

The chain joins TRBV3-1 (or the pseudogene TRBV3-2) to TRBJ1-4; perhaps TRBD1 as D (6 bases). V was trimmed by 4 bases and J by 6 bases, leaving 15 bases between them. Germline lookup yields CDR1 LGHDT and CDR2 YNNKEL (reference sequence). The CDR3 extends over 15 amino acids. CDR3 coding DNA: TGTGCCAGCAGCCCGCTGAGGGACACATATGAAAAACTGTTTTTT. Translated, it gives CASSPLRDTYEKLFF.

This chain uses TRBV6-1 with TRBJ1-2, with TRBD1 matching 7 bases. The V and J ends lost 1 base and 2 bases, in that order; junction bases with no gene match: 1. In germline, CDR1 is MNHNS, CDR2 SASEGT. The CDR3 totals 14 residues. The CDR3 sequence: CASSEGDSNYGYTF. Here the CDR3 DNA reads TGTGCCAGCAGTGAAGGGGACAGCAACTATGGCTACACCTTC.

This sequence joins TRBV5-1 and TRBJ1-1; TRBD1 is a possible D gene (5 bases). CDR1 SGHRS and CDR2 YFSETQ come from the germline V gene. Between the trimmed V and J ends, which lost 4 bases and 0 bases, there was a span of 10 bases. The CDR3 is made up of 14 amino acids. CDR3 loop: CASSNGHMNTEAFF. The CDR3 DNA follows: TGCGCCAGCAGCAACGGACATATGAACACTGAAGCTTTCTTT. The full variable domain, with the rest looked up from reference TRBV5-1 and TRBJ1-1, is KAGVTQTPRYLIKTRGQQVTLSCSPISGHRSVSWYQQTPGQGLQFLFEYFSETQRNKGNFPGRFSGRQFSNSRSEMNVSTLELGDSALYLCASSNGHMNTEAFFGQGTRLTVV.

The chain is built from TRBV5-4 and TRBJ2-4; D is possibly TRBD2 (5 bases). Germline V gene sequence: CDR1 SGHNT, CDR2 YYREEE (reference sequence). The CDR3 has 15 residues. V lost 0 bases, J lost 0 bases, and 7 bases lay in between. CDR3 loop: CASSLGGVAKNIQYF. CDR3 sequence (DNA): TGTGCCAGCAGCTTGGGGGGAGTAGCCAAAAACATTCAGTACTTC.

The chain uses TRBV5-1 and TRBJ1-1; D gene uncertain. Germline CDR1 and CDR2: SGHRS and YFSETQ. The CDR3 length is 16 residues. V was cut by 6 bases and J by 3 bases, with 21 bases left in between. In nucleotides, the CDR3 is TGCGCCAGCACGGACTTTACCGGGCCCCAACACACTGAAGCTTTCTTT. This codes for CASTDFTGPQHTEAFF.

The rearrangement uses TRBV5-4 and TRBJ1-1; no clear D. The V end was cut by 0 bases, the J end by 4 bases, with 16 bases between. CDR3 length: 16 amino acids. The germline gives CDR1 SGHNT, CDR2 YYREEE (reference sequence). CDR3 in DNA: TGTGCCAGCAGCTTGGTACAGCCCCTGATGGGCACTGAAGCTTTCTTT. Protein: CASSLVQPLMGTEAFF.

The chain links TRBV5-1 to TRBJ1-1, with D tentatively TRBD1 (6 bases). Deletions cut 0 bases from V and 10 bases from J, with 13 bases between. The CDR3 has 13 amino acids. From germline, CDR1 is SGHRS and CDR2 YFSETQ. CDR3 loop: CASSLASGERAFF. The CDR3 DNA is TGCGCCAGCAGCTTGGCTTCAGGGGAACGAGCTTTCTTT.

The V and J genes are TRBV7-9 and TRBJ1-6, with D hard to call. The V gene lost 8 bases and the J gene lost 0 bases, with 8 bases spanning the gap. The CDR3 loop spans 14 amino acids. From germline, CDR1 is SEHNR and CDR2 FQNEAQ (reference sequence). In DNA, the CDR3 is TGTGCCAGCGGGCCGAGCTCCTATAATTCACCCCTCCACTTT. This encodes CASGPSSYNSPLHF. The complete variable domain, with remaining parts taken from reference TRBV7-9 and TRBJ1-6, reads DTGVSQNPRHKITKRGQNVTFRCDPISEHNRLYWYRQTLGQGPEFLTYFQNEAQLEKSRLLSDRFSAERPKGSFSTLEIQRTEQGDSAMYLCASGPSSYNSPLHFGNGTRLTVT.

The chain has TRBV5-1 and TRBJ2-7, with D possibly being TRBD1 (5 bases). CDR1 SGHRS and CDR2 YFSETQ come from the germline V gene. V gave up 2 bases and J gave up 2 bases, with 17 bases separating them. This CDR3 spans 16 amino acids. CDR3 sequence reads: CASSFNDRTLAYEQYF. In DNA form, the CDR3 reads TGCGCCAGCAGCTTCAACGACAGAACCCTAGCCTACGAGCAGTACTTC.

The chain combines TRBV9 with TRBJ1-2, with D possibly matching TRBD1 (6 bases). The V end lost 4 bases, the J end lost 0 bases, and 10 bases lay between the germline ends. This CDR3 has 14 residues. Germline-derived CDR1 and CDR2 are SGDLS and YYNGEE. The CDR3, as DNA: TGTGCCAGCAGCCCTCACAGGGCTAACTATGGCTACACCTTC. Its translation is CASSPHRANYGYTF.

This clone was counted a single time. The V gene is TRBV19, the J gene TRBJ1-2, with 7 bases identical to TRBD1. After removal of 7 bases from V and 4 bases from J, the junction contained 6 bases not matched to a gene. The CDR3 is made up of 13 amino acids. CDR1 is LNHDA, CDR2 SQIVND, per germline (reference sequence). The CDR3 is CASNWNRGYGYTF. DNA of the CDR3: TGTGCCAGTAACTGGAACAGGGGCTATGGCTACACCTTC.

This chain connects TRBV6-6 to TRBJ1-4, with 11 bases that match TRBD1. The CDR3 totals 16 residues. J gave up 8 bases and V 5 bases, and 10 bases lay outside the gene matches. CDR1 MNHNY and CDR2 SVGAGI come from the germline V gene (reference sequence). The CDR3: CASSVPGDRGNEKLFF. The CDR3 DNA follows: TGTGCCAGCAGTGTACCGGGGGACAGGGGGAACGAAAAACTGTTTTTT.

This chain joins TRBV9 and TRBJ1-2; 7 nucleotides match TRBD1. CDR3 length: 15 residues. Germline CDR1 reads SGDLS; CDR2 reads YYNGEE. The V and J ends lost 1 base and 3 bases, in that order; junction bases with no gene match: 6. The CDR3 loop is CASSVTRGQHYGYTF. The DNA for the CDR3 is TGTGCCAGCAGCGTAACAAGGGGACAGCACTATGGCTACACCTTC.

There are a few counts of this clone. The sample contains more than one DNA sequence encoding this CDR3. The chain's CDR3 is CASSQERNTEAFF. The CDR3 bases are TGTGCCAGCAGCCAAGAGCGGAACACTGAAGCTTTCTTT. The chain combines TRBV4-2 with TRBJ1-1; D remains unclear. The CDR3 runs 13 residues. Trimming took 0 bases from V and 1 from J, leaving 3 bases between them. Germline V CDR1 and CDR2: LGHNA, YNFKEQ.

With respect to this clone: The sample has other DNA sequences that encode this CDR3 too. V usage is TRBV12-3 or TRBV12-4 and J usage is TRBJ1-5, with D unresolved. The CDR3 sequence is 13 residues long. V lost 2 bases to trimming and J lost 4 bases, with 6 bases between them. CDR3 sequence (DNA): TGTGCCAGCAGTTTACTTCGGAATCAGCCCCAGCATTTT. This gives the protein CASSLLRNQPQHF.

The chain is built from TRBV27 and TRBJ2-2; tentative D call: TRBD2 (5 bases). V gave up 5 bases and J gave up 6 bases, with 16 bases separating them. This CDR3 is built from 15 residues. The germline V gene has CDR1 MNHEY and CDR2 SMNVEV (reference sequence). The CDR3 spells CASSPGGLSSGELFF. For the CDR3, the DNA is TGTGCCAGCAGTCCAGGCGGACTTTCCTCCGGGGAGCTGTTTTTT.

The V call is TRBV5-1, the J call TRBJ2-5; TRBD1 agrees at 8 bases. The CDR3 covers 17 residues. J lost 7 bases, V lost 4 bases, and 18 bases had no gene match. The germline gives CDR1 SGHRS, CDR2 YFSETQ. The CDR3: CASSPGRSDRDIGTQYF. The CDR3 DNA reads TGCGCCAGCAGCCCAGGAAGGTCGGACAGGGATATAGGGACCCAGTACTTC.

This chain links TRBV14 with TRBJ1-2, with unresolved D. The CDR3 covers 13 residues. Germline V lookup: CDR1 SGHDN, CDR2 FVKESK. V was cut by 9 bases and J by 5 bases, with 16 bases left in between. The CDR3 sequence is CASKYPTGYGYTF. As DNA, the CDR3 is TGTGCCAGTAAGTATCCTACCGGGTATGGCTACACCTTC.

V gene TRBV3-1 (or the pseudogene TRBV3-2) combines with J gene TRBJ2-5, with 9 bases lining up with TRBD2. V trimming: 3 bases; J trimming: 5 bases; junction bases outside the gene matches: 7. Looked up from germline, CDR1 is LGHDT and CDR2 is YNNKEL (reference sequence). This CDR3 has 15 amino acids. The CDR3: CASSHNSGGRETQYF. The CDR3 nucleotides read TGTGCCAGCAGCCATAATAGCGGGGGACGTGAGACCCAGTACTTC.

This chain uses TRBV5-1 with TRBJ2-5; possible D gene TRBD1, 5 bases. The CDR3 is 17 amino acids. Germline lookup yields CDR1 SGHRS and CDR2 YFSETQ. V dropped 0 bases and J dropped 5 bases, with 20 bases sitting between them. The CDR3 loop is CASSLDPPREVGETQYF. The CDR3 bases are TGCGCCAGCAGCTTGGACCCCCCCAGGGAAGTAGGTGAGACCCAGTACTTC.

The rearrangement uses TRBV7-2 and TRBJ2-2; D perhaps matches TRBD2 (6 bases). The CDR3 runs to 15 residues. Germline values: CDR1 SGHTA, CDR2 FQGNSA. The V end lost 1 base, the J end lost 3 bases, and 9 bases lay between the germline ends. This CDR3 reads CASSLVGGHTGELFF. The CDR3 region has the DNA TGTGCCAGCAGCTTAGTCGGAGGGCACACCGGGGAGCTGTTTTTT. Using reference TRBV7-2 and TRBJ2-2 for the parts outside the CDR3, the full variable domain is GAGVSQSPSNKVTEKGKDVELRCDPISGHTALYWYRQSLGQGLEFLIYFQGNSAPDKSGLPSDRFSAERTGGSVSTLTIQRTQQEDSAVYLCASSLVGGHTGELFFGEGSRLTVL.

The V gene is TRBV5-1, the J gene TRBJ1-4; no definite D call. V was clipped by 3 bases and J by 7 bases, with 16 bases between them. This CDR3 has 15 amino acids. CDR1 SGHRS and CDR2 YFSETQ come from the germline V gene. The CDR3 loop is CASSSSDRGSEKLFF. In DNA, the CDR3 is TGCGCCAGCAGCTCCTCTGATCGGGGAAGTGAAAAACTGTTTTTT.

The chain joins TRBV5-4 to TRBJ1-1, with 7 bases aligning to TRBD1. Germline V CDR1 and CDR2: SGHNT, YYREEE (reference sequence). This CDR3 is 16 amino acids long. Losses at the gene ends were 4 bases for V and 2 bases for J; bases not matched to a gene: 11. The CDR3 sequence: CASSSLDRDFNTEAFF. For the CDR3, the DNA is TGTGCCAGCAGCAGCCTAGACAGGGACTTTAACACTGAAGCTTTCTTT.